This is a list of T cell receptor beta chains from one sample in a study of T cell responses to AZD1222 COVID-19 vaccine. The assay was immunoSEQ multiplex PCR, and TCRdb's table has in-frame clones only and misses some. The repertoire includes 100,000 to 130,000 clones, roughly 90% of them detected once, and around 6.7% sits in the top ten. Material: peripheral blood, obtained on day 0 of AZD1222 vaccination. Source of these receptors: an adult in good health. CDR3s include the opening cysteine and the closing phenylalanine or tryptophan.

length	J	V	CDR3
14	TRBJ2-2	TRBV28	CASSMGSNTGELFF
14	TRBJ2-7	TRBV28	CASSLTGQGYEQYF
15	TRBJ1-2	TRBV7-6	CASSLDSADRGGYTF
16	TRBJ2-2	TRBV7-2	CASSAGQIANTGELFF
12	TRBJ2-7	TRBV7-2	CASSGTGNEQYF
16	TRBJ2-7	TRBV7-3	CASSLNSALSSYEQYF
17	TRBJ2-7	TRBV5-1	CASSLVAGESAKYEQYF
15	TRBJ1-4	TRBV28	CASSQVGATNEKLFF
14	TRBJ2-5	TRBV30	CAWTNMRGFEDQYF
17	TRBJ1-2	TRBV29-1	CSVLPGTGGQANYGYTF
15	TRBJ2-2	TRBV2	CASTRDRGRSGELFF
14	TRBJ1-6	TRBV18	CASSPGTSNSPLHF
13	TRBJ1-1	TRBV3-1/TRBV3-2	CASSQGSYTEAFF
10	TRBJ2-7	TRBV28	CASSFTEQYF
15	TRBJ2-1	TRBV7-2	CATHEGALANNEQFF
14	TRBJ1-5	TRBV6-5	CASSPRQHNQPQHF
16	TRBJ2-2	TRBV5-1	CASSGRTGTDPGELFF
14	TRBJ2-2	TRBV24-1	CATNGQGTTGELFF
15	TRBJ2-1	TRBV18	CASSPQTSGRNEQFF
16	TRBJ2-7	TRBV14	CASSQTLHRTPYEQYF
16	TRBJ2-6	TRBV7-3	CASSYRTVAGANVLTF
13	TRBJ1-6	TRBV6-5	CASSKGENSPLHF
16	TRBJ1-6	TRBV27	CAGSPSRSSYNSPLHF
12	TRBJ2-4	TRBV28	CASRQGSNIQYF
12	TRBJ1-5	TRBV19	CASNEGGEPQHF
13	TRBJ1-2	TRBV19	CASSIGQDYGYTF
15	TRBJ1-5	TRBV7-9	CASSSSASSSQPQHF
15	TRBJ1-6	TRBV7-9	CASSLASGIGSPLHF
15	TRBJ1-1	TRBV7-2	CASSFPSGGKTEAFF
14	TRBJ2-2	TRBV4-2	CASSQDGLAGELFF
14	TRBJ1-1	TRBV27	CASSLRSGETEAFF
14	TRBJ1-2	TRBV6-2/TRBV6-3	CASSPGTDIYGYTF
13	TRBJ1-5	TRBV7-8	CASTRLGTEPQHF
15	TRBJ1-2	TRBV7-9	CASSPSGGGAFSYTF
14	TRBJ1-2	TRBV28	CASNTGGQSYGYTF
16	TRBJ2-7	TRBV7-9	CASSKERDRRNYEQYF
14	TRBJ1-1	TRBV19	CASSMYSMNTEAFF
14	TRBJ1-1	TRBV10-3	CAISEAGWNTEAFF
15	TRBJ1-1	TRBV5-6	CASSSRQGGNTEAFF
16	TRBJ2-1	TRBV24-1	CATSDLSGTGGNEQFF
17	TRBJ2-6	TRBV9	CASSGNRGNSGANVLTF